This T cell receptor beta chain was recovered during a study of T-cell reconstitution after alpha-beta-depleted transplantation in children. Study-wide findings and caveats: High day-60 TCRbeta diversity in some patients came from surviving recipient T cells and thymic progenitors. Hyperexpanded clones declined; after one year, newly produced T cells mostly supplied diversity.

This clonotype was seen a few times. Its antigen is as yet unknown. Germline V gene lookup returns CDR1 MNHNS and CDR2 SASEGT. This CDR3 spans 16 amino acids. V shed 6 bases and J shed 4 bases, with 19 bases lying between them. Preparation of the TCRbeta library used unique molecular identifiers. TCRdb analysed the PCR reads with MiXCR anew, one entry per CDR3 protein. The sample includes 300,000 to 350,000 distinct CDR3 sequences, around 25% seen only once; the top ten take over 9.5%. This receptor was identified in a male patient aged 10 to 17 who had a stem cell transplant for acute lymphoblastic leukemia, so the T cells may come from the graft donor. The source material was PBMCs, mostly from graft donor cells, sampled 180 days after TCRalphabeta/CD19-depleted stem cell transplant. This sequence joins TRBV6-1 and TRBJ2-1; perhaps D is TRBD1 or TRBD2 (6 bases each). The chain's CDR3 is CASSHSGAFPYNEQFF. The CDR3 bases are TGTGCCAGCAGCCATTCGGGGGCTTTCCCTTACAATGAGCAGTTCTTC.